The T cell receptor (beta chain) under discussion was sequenced for a study of T cell clonality in common variable immunodeficiency. General study findings and limits: Authors noted CVID clonality's cause needs subpopulation repertoire sequencing. Compared with controls, CVID subjects had fewer shared TCRbeta clones.

Produced via immunoSEQ multiplex PCR; TCRdb's table is partial and in-frame only. Altogether more than 45,000 clones were found in the sample, and no singletons occur. This clone has a count of ten or more. Its specificity is unknown. The DNA ends 3 residues before the CDR3 does, and the rest of the CDR3 is filled in from the germline J gene. The sample carries other DNA sequences with the same CDR3. The junction had 5 bases not matched to a gene; V was cut back by 5 bases and J by 2 bases. This CDR3 is built from 14 residues. Per germline, CDR1 LNHDA and CDR2 SQIVND (reference sequence). The V gene is TRBV19, the J gene TRBJ2-7, with 8 positions matching TRBD1. The sample taken for sequencing was peripheral blood mononuclear cells. This TCR derives from a person between 18 and 75 years old in good health. Partial CDR3 DNA: TGTGCCAGTAGTGCTGGACAGGGACCCTACGAG. Translated, it gives CASSAGQGPYE. Given in full, the CDR3 is CASSAGQGPYEQYF. The full variable domain, completed using reference TRBV19 and TRBJ2-7, is DGGITQSPKYLFRKEGQNVTLSCEQNLNHDAMYWYRQDPGQGLRLIYYSQIVNDFQKGDIAEGYSVSREKKESFPLTVTSAQKNPTAFYLCASSAGQGPYEQYFGPGTRLTVT.